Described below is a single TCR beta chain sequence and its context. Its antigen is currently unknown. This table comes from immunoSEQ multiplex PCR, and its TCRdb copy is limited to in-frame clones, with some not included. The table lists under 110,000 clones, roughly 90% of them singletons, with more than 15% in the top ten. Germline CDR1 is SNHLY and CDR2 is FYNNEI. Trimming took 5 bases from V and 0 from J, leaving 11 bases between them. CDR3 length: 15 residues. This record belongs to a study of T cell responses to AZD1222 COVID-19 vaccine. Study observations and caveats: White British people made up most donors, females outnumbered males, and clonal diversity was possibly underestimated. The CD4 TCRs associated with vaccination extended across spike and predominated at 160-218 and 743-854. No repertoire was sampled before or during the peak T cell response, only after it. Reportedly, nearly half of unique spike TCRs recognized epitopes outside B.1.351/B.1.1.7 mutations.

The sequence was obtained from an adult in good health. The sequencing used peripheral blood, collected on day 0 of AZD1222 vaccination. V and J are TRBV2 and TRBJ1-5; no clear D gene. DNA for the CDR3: TGTGCCAGCAGTCAAGGCGAATATAGCAATCAGCCCCAGCATTTT. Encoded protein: CASSQGEYSNQPQHF.